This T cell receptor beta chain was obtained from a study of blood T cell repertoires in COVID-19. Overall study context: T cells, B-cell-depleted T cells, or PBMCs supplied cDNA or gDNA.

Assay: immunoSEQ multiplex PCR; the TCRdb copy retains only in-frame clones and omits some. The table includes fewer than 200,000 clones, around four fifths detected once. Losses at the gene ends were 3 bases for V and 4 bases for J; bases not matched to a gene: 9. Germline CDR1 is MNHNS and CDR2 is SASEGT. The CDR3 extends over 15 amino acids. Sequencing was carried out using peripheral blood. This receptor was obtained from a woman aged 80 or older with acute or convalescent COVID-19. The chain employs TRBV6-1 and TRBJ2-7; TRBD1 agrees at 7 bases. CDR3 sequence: CASSDETGNSYEQYF. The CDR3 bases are TGTGCCAGCAGTGATGAGACAGGGAACTCATACGAGCAGTACTTC.